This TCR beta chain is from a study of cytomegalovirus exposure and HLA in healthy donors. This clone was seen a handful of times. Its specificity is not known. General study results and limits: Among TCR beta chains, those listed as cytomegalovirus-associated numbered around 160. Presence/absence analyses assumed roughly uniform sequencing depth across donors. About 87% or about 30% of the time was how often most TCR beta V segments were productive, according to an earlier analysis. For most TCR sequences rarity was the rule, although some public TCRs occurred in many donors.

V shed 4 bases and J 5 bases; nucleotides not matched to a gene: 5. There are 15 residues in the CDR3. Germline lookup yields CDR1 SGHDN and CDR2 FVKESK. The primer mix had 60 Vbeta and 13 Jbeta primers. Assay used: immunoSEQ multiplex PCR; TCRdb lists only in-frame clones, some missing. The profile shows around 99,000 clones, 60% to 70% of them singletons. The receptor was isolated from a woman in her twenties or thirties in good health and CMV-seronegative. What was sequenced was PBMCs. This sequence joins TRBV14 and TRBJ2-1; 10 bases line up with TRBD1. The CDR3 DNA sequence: TGTGCCAGCAGCCCCGGGACAGGGGACCACAATGAGCAGTTCTTC. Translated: CASSPGTGDHNEQFF.